Included here is one TCR beta chain sequence, with context. What this receptor recognizes is not known. Base qualities are not at hand, and no much larger clone is one base apart. These data come from a study of blood T cell repertoires in COVID-19 (dated by TCRdb to 2020 to 2022). Concerning the study at large: Samples from collaborators originated in the United States, Italy and Spain and spanned both the acute and convalescent phases of COVID-19. The prospective study material was composed of cDNA or gDNA derived from T cells, B-cell-depleted T cells, or PBMCs. The dataset comprised deeply sampled blood TCRbeta repertoires from subjects exposed to, actively infected with, or recovered from COVID-19. The repertoires were made available in a free public database intended to serve as a resource for research on the immune response to SARS-CoV-2. The samples were drawn from two sources: the first 160 participants of the ongoing ImmuneRACE study, and approximately 1,300 subjects contributed by 6 global collaborators. Sample metadata almost always included a de-identified subject ID, COVID-19 status, age in years and sex. Where HLA class I and class II types were available, the types were taken from metadata supplied by the sample provider, not from assay-based typing.

As encoded in the germline V gene, CDR1 is SGHRS while CDR2 is YFSETQ. The CDR3 covers 17 residues, taking in both the cysteine and the phenylalanine. CDR3 DNA only is kept here, 51 bases in frame from base 1. Deletion took 6 bases off V and 2 bases off J, with a span of 22 bases between the germline ends. Each collaborating institution followed its own protocols to collect whole blood in K2EDTA tubes. Collaborator samples were shipped for TCRbeta analysis as frozen whole blood, isolated PBMCs, or DNA extracted from either sample type. TCRbeta CDR3 regions were amplified from genomic DNA by means of the immunoSEQ Assay, a bias-controlled multiplex PCR. On the study's bioinformatics: The number of nucleated cells in each sample was estimated by amplification of reference gene primers within the assay. Sequence reads were collapsed and filtered to measure the absolute abundance of every unique TCRbeta CDR3 rearrangement. For each sample, productive Simpson clonality was calculated by taking the square root of Simpson's diversity index across productive rearrangements. The table comes from immuneACCESS by way of TCRdb, which keeps in-frame sequences with V and J called. Part of the clones is missing from these tables; in studies checked, under half for an unresolved V gene and the rest for unknown reasons. The DNA was the basis for D and trimming; V, J and clone size are from that table. A total of fewer than 200,000 clones appear in this sample, about 85% of them only once. The ten largest account for approximately 1.1% of the sample.

Points the paper makes about the study in general: How much clinical and demographic metadata was included differed by source and by participant, and the metadata was provided uncurated.

The receptor chain draws on TRBV5-1 and TRBJ2-3; a tentative D call is TRBD2 (6 bases match). The receptor's source is a man aged 40-50 years with acute or convalescent COVID-19. Sequencing used peripheral blood. Read as DNA, the sequence is TGCGCCAGCACCACCGACCCTCTGGGCGGGGCCACAGATACGCAGTATTTT. Its protein product is CASTTDPLGGATDTQYF. This CDR3, with the reference TRBV5-1 and TRBJ2-3 proteins standing in past its ends, gives the full variable domain KAGVTQTPRYLIKTRGQQVTLSCSPISGHRSVSWYQQTPGQGLQFLFEYFSETQRNKGNFPGRFSGRQFSNSRSEMNVSTLELGDSALYLCASTTDPLGGATDTQYFGPGTRLTVL.